The present T cell receptor beta chain was sequenced within a study of CD8 T cells in Susac syndrome. Random hexamers were used to reverse transcribe the RNA input (roughly 0.5 to 1 ug). Amplification of TCR beta CDR3 used immunoSEQ multiplex PCR across 54 Vbeta and 13 Jbeta. Using its own MiXCR run on the immunoSEQ multiplex PCR reads, TCRdb lists one record per CDR3 protein. The repertoire holds about 300,000 distinct CDR3 sequences, about 89% seen once, with less than 0.2% in the top ten. V trimming: 6 bases; J trimming: 0 bases; junction bases outside the gene matches: 11. CDR1 and CDR2 from the germline V gene are ENHRY and SYGVKD. The CDR3 spans 17 residues. It was treatment-naive patients with stable or active relapsing-remitting disease who made up the multiple sclerosis controls.

Sample: CD8+ T cells from PBMCs. This TCR came from a human donor with multiple sclerosis. The chain employs TRBV10-3 and TRBJ2-3; 8 bases align to TRBD2. The CDR3 is CAIRNTGLAPSTDTQYF. The DNA for the CDR3 is TGTGCCATCAGAAATACTGGACTAGCTCCTAGCACAGATACGCAGTATTTT.